This T cell receptor (beta chain) came from a study of blood T cell repertoires in COVID-19. The wider study: Both acute and convalescent COVID-19 samples were obtained from the United States, Italy and Spain. T cells, B-cell-depleted T cells, or PBMCs provided the cDNA or gDNA that served as material.

Profiling relied on immunoSEQ multiplex PCR, and the TCRdb table lists in-frame clones only, not all of them. The sample gives about 260,000 clones, about 85% of which show up once; approximately 4% is in the top ten. The V end lost 2 bases, the J end lost 3 bases, and 7 bases lay between the germline ends. Germline V gene data show CDR1 as SGHRS and CDR2 as YFSETQ. The CDR3 contains 13 residues. The chain couples TRBV5-1 to TRBJ2-3; no definite D call. The specimen was peripheral blood. The receptor comes from a man aged 55 to 70 with acute or convalescent COVID-19. The CDR3 here is CASSFRRTDTQYF. CDR3 in DNA: TGCGCCAGCAGCTTCCGCAGAACAGATACGCAGTATTTT.